This entry describes one T cell receptor beta chain. Its matching antigen is unknown. The junction departs from germline at one end; a sequencing error may be responsible. Production of TCR beta cDNA used roughly 480 ng total RNA together with a constant-region primer. Slightly modified ARM-PCR, run as three nested multiplex PCR rounds, produced the TCR beta libraries. Each of the first two PCR rounds ran approximately 9 cycles with TRBV1-TRBV30 forward and C-beta reverse primers. TCRdb redid the calling of the multiplex PCR reads with MiXCR, one entry per CDR3 protein. Of about 41,000 distinct CDR3 sequences listed, around 70% are singletons. The record originates from a study of tumor-infiltrating lymphocytes in primary liver carcinoma. Overall study context: Roughly 3.65 to 8 million productive TCRbeta reads were obtained per sample, with similar numbers across tissue types. General study results and limits: Blood trailed tumors significantly in top-250-clone fraction (p = 0.039). Researchers report that only about 7-24% of top clones turned up in all five tumor regions.

The CDR3 is 17 residues long. Germline V gives CDR1 DFQATT, CDR2 SNEGSKA (reference sequence). Co-extracting RNA and DNA was done with roughly 17-34 mg of unsorted bulk tissue as input. Every tumor sample analyzed contained over 85% viable tumor cells. This chain links TRBV20-1 with TRBJ2-5; 11 bases agree with TRBD2. Sequenced: liver tumor tissue from sampling region 2. Subset reported: tumor region T2, inferior pole. This TCR derives from a man aged 40-50 years with primary liver carcinoma and hepatitis B virus infection. In nucleotides, the CDR3 is TGCAGTGCTAGAGATTGGGCTAGCGGGGGGAGGGTAGAGACCAAGAACTTC. It translates to CSARDWASGGRVETKNF.